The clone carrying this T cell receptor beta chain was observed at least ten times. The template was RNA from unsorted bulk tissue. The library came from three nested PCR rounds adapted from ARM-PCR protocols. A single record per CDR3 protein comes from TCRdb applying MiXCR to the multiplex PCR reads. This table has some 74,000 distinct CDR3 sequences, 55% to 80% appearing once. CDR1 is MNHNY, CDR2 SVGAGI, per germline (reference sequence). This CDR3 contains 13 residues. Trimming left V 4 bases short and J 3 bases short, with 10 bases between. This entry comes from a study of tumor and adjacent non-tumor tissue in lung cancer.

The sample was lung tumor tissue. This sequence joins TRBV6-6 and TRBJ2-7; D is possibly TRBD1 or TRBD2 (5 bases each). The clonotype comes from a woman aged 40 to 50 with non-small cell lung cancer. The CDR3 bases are TGTGCCAGCAGTTCGGGACCGATCTACGAGCAGTACTTC. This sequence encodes CASSSGPIYEQYF.